This T cell receptor beta chain was captured by sequencing in a study of control samples from healthy donors and cancer patients (dated by TCRdb to about 2020). As for this clone: Its antigen is still unknown. Per-base qualities were not stored, and no clone one base away is much larger.

V lost 1 base and J lost 0 bases; the stretch between them is 9 bases long. From a lookup of the germline V gene, CDR1 and CDR2 are MNHEY and SVGAGI. The CDR3 goes from the cysteine to the phenylalanine over 16 residues. The read is trimmed to its CDR3 DNA, 48 bases read in frame from base 1. Library preparation used the immunoSEQ multiplex PCR assay. In TCRdb, the immuneACCESS table is reduced to in-frame sequences with V and J assigned. These tables do not hold every clone; where another copy was compared, an unresolved V gene accounts for under half, and the others remain unexplained. The sample table lists roughly 370,000 clones, around 90% of them with a count of one. Of the sample, around 6.8% falls within the top ten clones.

The clonotype was recovered from a man aged 40-55 years with head and neck cancer. Sequencing was carried out using PBMCs. This receptor chain uses TRBV6-5 and TRBJ2-2; a tentative D call is TRBD1 (6 bases match). This receptor carries the CDR3 CASSYLQGPNTGELFF. In nucleotides, the sequence is TGTGCCAGCAGTTACTTACAGGGCCCGAACACCGGGGAGCTGTTTTTT.